These 4 T cell receptor beta chains were sequenced from one sample in a study of OX40 agonist ivuxolimab in advanced cancers. Clones were read by immunoSEQ multiplex PCR, and TCRdb kept only the in-frame ones, dropping some. Of tens of thousands of clones detected, roughly 78% appear once; the ten largest clones hold around 5%. The sequencing here drew on CD4+ or CD8+ T cells sorted from blood, taken in a trial of the OX40 agonist ivuxolimab. The receptors stem from an adult with an advanced solid tumor such as melanoma, head and neck, liver or kidney cancer.

The CDR3 DNA is TGTGCCAGCAGCGACCGACGGAACAATGAGCAGTTCTTC. Its protein product is CASSDRRNNEQFF. V and J are TRBV9 and TRBJ2-1, with D hard to call. The CDR3 totals 13 residues. V lost 3 bases and J 5 bases, leaving 9 bases between the germline ends. Germline V gives CDR1 SGDLS, CDR2 YYNGEE.

The genes are TRBV15 and TRBJ2-1; 9 positions match TRBD2. From germline, CDR1 is LNHNV and CDR2 YYDKDF (reference sequence). The trim removed 0 bases at V and 7 bases at J, leaving 7 bases unmatched. CDR3 length: 16 amino acids. The CDR3 coding sequence is TGTGCCACCAGCAGAGATTTAGCGGGAGTGTCTAATGAGCAGTTCTTC. It specifies CATSRDLAGVSNEQFF.

The rearrangement links TRBV19 to TRBJ2-2, with D perhaps matching TRBD1 (5 bases). This CDR3 contains 17 residues. V dropped 3 bases and J dropped 0 bases, with 14 bases sitting between them. Germline assignment: CDR1 LNHDA and CDR2 SQIVND (reference sequence). The CDR3 sequence is CASSILGQAPNTGELFF. The CDR3 DNA sequence: TGTGCCAGTAGTATCCTGGGGCAGGCGCCGAACACCGGGGAGCTGTTTTTT.

This chain uses TRBV7-2 with TRBJ1-5; D ambiguous. Germline CDR1 SGHTA, CDR2 FQGNSA. V lost 1 base to trimming and J lost 0 bases, with 7 bases between them. The CDR3 contains 15 residues. CDR3 DNA sequence: TGTGCCAGCAGCTTAGAGCAGCTTAGCAATCAGCCCCAGCATTTT. Protein sequence: CASSLEQLSNQPQHF. Looking up the rest from reference TRBV7-2 and TRBJ1-5 gives the full variable domain: GAGVSQSPSNKVTEKGKDVELRCDPISGHTALYWYRQSLGQGLEFLIYFQGNSAPDKSGLPSDRFSAERTGGSVSTLTIQRTQQEDSAVYLCASSLEQLSNQPQHFGDGTRLSIL.